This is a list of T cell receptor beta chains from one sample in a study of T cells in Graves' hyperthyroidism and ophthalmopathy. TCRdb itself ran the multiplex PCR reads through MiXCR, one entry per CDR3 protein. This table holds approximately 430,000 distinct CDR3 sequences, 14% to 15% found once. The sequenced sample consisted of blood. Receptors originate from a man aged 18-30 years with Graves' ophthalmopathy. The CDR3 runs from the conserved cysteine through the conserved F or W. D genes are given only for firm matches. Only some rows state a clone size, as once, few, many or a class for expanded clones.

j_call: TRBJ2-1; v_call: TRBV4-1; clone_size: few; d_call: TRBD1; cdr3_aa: CASSPGTGDVNEQFF; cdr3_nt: TGCGCCAGCAGCCCCGGGACAGGTGATGTAAATGAGCAGTTCTTC
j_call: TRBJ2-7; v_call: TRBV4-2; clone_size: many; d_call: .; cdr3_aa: CASSQGVQNYEQYF; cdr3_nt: TGTGCCAGCAGCCAGGGGGTACAGAACTACGAGCAGTACTTC
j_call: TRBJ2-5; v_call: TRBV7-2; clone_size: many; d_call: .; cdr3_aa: CASSPRPQGRGTQYF; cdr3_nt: TGTGCCAGCAGCCCCCGGCCGCAGGGGCGCGGGACCCAGTACTTC
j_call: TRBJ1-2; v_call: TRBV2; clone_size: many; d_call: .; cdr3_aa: CASSPGTRIEGYTF; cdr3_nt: TGTGCCAGCAGCCCCGGGACTAGAATTGAGGGCTACACCTTC
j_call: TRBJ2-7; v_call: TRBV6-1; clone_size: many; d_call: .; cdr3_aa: CASSDRAVYEQYF; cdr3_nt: TGTGCCAGCAGTGACAGGGCCGTCTACGAGCAGTACTTC
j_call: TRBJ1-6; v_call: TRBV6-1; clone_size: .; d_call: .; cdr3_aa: CASSEIIGRGGGNSPLHF; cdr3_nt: TGTGCCAGCAGTGAAATAATAGGCCGGGGCGGGGGTAATTCACCCCTCCACTTT
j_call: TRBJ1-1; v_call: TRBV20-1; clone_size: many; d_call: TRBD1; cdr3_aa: CSARDFKAGGMNTEAFF; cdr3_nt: TGCAGTGCTAGAGATTTTAAGGCAGGGGGAATGAACACTGAAGCTTTCTTT
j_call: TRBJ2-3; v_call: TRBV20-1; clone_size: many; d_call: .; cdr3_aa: CSAGNSGGADTQYF; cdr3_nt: TGCAGTGCTGGGAATAGCGGAGGGGCAGATACGCAGTATTTT
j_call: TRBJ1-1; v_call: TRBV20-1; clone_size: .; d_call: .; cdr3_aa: CSASPGSMNTEAFF; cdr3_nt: TGCAGTGCTAGCCCGGGATCTATGAACACTGAAGCTTTCTTT
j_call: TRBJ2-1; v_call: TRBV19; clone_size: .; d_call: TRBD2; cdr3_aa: CASSISGGGEQFF; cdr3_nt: TGTGCCAGTAGTATAAGCGGGGGCGGTGAGCAGTTCTTC
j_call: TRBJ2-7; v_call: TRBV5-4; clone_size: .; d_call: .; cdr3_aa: CASSLGGAGDYEQYF; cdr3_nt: TGTGCCAGCAGCTTGGGAGGTGCAGGGGACTACGAGCAGTACTTC
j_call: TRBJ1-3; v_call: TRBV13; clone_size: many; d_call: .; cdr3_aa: CASSPPGQFSGNTIYF; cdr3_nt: TGTGCCAGCAGCCCCCCAGGGCAGTTCTCTGGAAACACCATATATTTT
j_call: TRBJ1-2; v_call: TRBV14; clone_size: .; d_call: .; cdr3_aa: CASSLIETSSGADGYTF; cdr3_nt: TGTGCCAGCAGCCTCATAGAGACCAGTTCAGGGGCCGATGGCTACACCTTC
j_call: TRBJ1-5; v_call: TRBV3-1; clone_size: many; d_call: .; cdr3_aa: CASSQGGLNQPQHF; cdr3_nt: TGTGCCAGCAGCCAAGGGGGCCTTAATCAGCCCCAGCATTTT
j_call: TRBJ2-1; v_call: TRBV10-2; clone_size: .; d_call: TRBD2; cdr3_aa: CATLLAGGGNEQFF; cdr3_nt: TGCGCCACCCTACTAGCGGGGGGGGGCAATGAGCAGTTCTTC
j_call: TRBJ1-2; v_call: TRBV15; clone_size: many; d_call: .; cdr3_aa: CATSRTGIGYTF; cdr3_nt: TGTGCCACCAGCAGAACAGGAATTGGCTACACCTTC
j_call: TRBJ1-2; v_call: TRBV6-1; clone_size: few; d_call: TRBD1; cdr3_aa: CASSGRQGVVIYGYTF; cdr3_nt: TGTGCCAGCAGTGGACGACAGGGGGTTGTTATTTATGGCTACACCTTC
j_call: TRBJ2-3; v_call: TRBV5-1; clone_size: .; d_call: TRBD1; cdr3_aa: CASSLVVWGTATDTQYF; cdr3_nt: TGCGCCAGCAGCTTGGTGGTATGGGGGACAGCCACTGATACGCAGTATTTT
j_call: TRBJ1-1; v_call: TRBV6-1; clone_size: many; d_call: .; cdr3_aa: CATELGDTEAFF; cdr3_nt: TGTGCCACCGAGTTGGGAGACACTGAAGCTTTCTTT
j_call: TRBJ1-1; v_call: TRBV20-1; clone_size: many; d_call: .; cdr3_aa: CSASAVGTEAFF; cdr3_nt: TGCAGTGCTAGTGCGGTGGGCACTGAAGCTTTCTTT
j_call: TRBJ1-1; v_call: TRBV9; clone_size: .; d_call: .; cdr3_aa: CASSVGPGNTEAFF; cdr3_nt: TGTGCCAGCAGCGTAGGCCCAGGGAACACTGAAGCTTTCTTT
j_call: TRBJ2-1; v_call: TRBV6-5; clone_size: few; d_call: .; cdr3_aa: CASSYLLATYNEQFF; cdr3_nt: TGTGCCAGCAGTTACCTCCTAGCGACTTACAATGAGCAGTTCTTC